This T cell receptor beta chain was identified in a study of blood T cell repertoires in COVID-19. Study at large: Sample material is recorded as cDNA or gDNA derived from T cells, B-cell-depleted T cells, or PBMCs.

Sequencing was performed with immunoSEQ multiplex PCR; in TCRdb, only in-frame clones are kept and a portion is missing. The data hold 300,000 to 400,000 clones, with around 86% observed a single time. Seattle participants joined during active infection and were tracked over time. Germline V gene lookup returns CDR1 MDHEN and CDR2 SYDVKM. The CDR3 runs 14 residues. Trimming at V came to 4 bases and at J to 4 bases, leaving 6 bases not matched to a gene. This clone has a single count. The receptor's source is a woman aged 45 to 65 with COVID-19, enrolled during active disease. Sequencing was carried out using peripheral blood. The gene calls are TRBV28 and TRBJ1-2; TRBD1 aligns across 7 bases. The CDR3 DNA follows: TGTGCCAGCAGTTCGCCACAGGGGAGCTATGGCTACACCTTC. It translates to CASSSPQGSYGYTF.